This T cell receptor (beta chain) comes out of a study of radiation and T cells in renal cell carcinoma (dated by TCRdb to 2018 to 2021). Notes on the research overall: Samples came from a clinical trial, in which primary renal cell carcinomas received 15 Gy stereotactic body radiation therapy followed by nephrectomy 4 weeks later. Across all 50 or so samples, under 5,000,000 unique CDR3 nucleotide sequences, encoding 2,658,974 unique CDR3 amino acid sequences, were identified. In total, about 50 samples, comprising 26 tumors and some 27 peripheral blood samples, were subjected to TCR beta sequencing.

The time point label, read with the paper, signifies: blood 2 weeks post-SBRT. This specimen's treatment or condition label, interpreted: 15 Gy SBRT to primary tumor, nephrectomy 4 weeks later. To follow tumor-enriched clonotypes, peripheral blood was collected serially from radiation-treated patients at baseline and again at 2 weeks and 4 weeks after SBRT. Every patient had renal cell carcinoma of clear cell pathology. The QIAamp DNA Blood Mini Kit (Qiagen) was used to prepare genomic DNA for TCR sequencing. The analyses included just those samples that passed every quality control check. Overall study results and their limits: In blood, the top tumor clonotypes increased between baseline and 2 weeks post-radiation and then shrank by 4 weeks, which suggests that tumor-resident clones expanded only transiently. Because pretreatment tumor biopsies were not available, the baseline intratumoral presence of clonotypes could not be determined. The single-armed trial design could not address effects of radiation dose or scheduling on the TCR repertoire. Dynamics of the blood repertoire were not tracked past 4 weeks after treatment.

Between the V and J ends, shortened by 0 bases and 4 bases respectively, the junction contains 6 bases. Its CDR3 holds 14 amino acids, cysteine through phenylalanine. Left in the record is the CDR3 DNA by itself, 42 bases read in frame from the first base. CDR1 and CDR2 were assigned from the germline V gene (reference sequence) as LNHNV and YYDKDF. To note about this clone: Which antigen it targets is not known. Nothing much larger sits one base from this clone, and base qualities are not available.

TCR beta libraries were generated from genomic DNA with the immunoSEQ kit, following the manufacturer's recommendations. To prepare libraries, a first multiplex PCR with proprietary primers was run, followed by a second PCR that added unique barcodes, and a bead cleanup was done after each round. A positive control reaction and a negative control reaction, both provided in the kit, were run with every batch of samples. The final libraries underwent checking on an Agilent 4200 TapeStation D1000 ScreenTape, volumetric pooling, and quantification by qPCR. Sequencing ran on an Illumina NextSeq500 with a MidOutput 150-cycle cartridge, using 156 Read1 and 15 Index1 cycles with kit custom primers. The pooled library was loaded at roughly 1 pM with a roughly 20% PhiX control spike-in. The study's own analysis went as follows. Vendor-processed data were analyzed in R, with a clonotype defined as all T cells sharing the same CDR3 nucleotide sequence. For clone abundance analyses, frequencies were normalized to the 10,000 most abundant clones in each sample. Public T cell clones, which averaged fewer than five per sample, were excluded before analysis. Tumor-enriched and baseline blood-enriched clonotypes were defined by at least a 32-fold difference in abundance between compartments. Clonotypes expanded or contracted between blood time points were identified with a beta-binomial differential abundance model. Tumor-blood repertoire similarity was measured with the Baroni-Urbani and Buser coefficient, and groups were compared using two-tailed Wilcoxon tests in R. TCRdb provides this immuneACCESS table in a form limited to in-frame rearrangements. Some clones are lacking; in checked studies, under half of them reflect an unresolved V gene, and why the rest are absent is not known. Clonal size and the V and J genes are those of that table, whereas D and trimming came from the DNA. The sample profile shows 100,000 to 150,000 clones; 85% to 90% of them were found once. The ten largest clones capture around 6% of the sample.

This sequence originates from a woman between 70 and 85 years old with renal cell carcinoma. The chain couples TRBV15 to TRBJ2-2; the D gene remains uncertain. The source material was blood, sampled from a patient whose treatment included radiotherapy and nephrectomy. Here the CDR3 is given as CATSRDSGTGELFF. The nucleotides read TGTGCCACCAGCAGAGATTCAGGCACCGGGGAGCTGTTTTTT.